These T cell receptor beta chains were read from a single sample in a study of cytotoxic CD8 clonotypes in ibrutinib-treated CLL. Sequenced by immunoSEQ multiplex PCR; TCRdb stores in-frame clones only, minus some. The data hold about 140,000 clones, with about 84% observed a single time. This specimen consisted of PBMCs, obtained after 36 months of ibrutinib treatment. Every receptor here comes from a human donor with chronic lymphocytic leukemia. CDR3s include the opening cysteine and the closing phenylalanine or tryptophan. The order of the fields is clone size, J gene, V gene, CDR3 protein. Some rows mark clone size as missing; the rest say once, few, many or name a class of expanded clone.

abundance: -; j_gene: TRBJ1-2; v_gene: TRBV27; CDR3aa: CASTPLGQGVGSNYGYTF
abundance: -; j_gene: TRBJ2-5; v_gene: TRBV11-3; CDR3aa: CASSLGETQYF
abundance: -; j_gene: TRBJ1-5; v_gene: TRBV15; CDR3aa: CATRVRGNQPQHF
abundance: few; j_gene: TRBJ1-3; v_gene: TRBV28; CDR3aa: CASSSSHRGIGTIYF
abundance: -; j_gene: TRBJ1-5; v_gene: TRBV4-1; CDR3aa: CASRGSNQPQHF
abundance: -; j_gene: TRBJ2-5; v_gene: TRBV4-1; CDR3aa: CASSQERWGRETQYF
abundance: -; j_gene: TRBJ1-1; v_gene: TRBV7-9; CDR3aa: CASSLRGRQGAGTEAFF
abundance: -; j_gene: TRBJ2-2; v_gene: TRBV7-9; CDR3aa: CASSLAGTNTGELFF
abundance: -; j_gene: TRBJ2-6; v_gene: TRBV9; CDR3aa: CASRPPDSSGANVLTF
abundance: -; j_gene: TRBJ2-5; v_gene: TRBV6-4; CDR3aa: CASSEQVGSQETQYF
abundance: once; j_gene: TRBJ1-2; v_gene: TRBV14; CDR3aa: CASSGTVSYGYTF
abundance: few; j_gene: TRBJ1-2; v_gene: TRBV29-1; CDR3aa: CSVNVRANYGYTF
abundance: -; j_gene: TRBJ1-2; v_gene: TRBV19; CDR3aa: CASRTGGIQGYTF
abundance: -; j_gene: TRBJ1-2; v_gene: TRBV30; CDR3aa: CAWSAGVSYTF
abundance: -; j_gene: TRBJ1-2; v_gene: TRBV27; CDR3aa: CASSFNTNYGYTF
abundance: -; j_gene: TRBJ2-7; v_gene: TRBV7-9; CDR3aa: CASSLSSVHEQYF
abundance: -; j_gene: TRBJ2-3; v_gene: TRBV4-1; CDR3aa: CASSQVTGQGRDTQYF
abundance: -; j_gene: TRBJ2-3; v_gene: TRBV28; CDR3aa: CASSSWTSTDTQYF
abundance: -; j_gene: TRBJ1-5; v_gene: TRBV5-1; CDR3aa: CASSVSSGRSQPQHF
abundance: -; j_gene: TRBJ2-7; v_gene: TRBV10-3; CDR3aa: CAIRGQAGGYEQYF
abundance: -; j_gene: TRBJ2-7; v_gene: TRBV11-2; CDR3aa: CASREFYEQYF
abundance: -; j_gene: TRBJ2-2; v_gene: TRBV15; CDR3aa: CATRVKGGSTVAGELFF
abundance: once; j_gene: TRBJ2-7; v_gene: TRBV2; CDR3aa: CASQRETLSYEQYF
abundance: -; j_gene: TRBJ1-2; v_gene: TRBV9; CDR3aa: CASSGLGYTF
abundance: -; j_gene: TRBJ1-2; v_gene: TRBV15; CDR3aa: CATSRGGTGVARYYGYTF
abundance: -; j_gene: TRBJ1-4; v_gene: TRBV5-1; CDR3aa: CASSLIGQTTNEKLFF
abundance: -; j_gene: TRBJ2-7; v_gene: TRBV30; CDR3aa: CACGTGGYEQYF
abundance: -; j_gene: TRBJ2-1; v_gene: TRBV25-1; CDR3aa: CASSEKSRGGVGQFF
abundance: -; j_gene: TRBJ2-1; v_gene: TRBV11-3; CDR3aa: CASSLSFSEQFF
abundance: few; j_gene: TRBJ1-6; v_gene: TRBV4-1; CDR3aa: CASLGRYNSPLHF
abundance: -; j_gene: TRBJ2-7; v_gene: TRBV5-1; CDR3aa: CASSLEWGAREQYF
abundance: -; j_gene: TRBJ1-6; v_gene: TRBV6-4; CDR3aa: CASSDDPWGSPLHF
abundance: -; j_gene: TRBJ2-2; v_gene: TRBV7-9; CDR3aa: CASSLQQGRELFF
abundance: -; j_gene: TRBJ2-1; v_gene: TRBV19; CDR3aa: CASRKGASGRAGEQFF
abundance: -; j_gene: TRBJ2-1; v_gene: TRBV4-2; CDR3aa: CASSQGGLAGYNEQFF
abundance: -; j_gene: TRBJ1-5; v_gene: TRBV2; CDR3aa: CASSERGQKNQPQHF
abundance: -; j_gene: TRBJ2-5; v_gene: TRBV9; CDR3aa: CASSVLGTSVGETQYF
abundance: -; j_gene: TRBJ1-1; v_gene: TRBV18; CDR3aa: CASSPQGQEAFF
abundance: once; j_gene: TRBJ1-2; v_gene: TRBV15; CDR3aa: CATLSKGYTF
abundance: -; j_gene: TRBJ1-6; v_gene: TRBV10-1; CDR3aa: CASSTSNSPLHF
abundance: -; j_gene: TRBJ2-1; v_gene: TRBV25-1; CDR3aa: CASSAGTSGRIDEQFF
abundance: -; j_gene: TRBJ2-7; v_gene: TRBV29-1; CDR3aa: CSVVGQRSYEQYF
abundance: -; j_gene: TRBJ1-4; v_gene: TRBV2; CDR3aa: CASREQGPASEKLFF
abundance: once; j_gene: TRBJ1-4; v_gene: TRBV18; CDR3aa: CASSRDATNEKLFF
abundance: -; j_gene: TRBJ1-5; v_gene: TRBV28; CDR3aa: CASGTDGMADQPQHF
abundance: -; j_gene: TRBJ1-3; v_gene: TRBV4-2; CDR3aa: CASSLWTGPLGNTIYF
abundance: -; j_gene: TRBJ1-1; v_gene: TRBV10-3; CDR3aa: CAISWDRVNTEAFF
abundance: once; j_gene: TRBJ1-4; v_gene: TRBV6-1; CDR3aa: CASSQGPNEKLFF
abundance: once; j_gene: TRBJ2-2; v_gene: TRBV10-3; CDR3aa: CAIHSQEKAGELFF
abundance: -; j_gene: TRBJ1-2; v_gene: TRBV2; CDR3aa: CASSEAGAGYGYTF